This TCR beta chain was obtained from a study of identical twins. CDR3 length: 13 residues. Germline V gene lookup returns CDR1 DFQATT and CDR2 SNEGSKA (reference sequence). With 3 bases clipped from V and 3 bases from J, the junction kept 4 bases outside the gene matches. Each CDR3 protein is one row after TCRdb ran MiXCR on the 5' RACE reads. The sample contains under 1 million distinct CDR3 sequences, over 9% of which appear only once. This same sample was also part of a study on yellow fever vaccine responses in identical twins. According to that study: Twin vaccine T cell responses reportedly seemed partly convergent, partly personalized.

Sample: PBMCs. The chain has TRBV20-1 and TRBJ2-7, with 8 positions matching TRBD2. The origin of this receptor is a woman under 30 in good health. Written as DNA, the CDR3 is TGCAGTGCTAGTCTAGCGGGTTACTACGAGCAGTACTTC. Its translation is CSASLAGYYEQYF.